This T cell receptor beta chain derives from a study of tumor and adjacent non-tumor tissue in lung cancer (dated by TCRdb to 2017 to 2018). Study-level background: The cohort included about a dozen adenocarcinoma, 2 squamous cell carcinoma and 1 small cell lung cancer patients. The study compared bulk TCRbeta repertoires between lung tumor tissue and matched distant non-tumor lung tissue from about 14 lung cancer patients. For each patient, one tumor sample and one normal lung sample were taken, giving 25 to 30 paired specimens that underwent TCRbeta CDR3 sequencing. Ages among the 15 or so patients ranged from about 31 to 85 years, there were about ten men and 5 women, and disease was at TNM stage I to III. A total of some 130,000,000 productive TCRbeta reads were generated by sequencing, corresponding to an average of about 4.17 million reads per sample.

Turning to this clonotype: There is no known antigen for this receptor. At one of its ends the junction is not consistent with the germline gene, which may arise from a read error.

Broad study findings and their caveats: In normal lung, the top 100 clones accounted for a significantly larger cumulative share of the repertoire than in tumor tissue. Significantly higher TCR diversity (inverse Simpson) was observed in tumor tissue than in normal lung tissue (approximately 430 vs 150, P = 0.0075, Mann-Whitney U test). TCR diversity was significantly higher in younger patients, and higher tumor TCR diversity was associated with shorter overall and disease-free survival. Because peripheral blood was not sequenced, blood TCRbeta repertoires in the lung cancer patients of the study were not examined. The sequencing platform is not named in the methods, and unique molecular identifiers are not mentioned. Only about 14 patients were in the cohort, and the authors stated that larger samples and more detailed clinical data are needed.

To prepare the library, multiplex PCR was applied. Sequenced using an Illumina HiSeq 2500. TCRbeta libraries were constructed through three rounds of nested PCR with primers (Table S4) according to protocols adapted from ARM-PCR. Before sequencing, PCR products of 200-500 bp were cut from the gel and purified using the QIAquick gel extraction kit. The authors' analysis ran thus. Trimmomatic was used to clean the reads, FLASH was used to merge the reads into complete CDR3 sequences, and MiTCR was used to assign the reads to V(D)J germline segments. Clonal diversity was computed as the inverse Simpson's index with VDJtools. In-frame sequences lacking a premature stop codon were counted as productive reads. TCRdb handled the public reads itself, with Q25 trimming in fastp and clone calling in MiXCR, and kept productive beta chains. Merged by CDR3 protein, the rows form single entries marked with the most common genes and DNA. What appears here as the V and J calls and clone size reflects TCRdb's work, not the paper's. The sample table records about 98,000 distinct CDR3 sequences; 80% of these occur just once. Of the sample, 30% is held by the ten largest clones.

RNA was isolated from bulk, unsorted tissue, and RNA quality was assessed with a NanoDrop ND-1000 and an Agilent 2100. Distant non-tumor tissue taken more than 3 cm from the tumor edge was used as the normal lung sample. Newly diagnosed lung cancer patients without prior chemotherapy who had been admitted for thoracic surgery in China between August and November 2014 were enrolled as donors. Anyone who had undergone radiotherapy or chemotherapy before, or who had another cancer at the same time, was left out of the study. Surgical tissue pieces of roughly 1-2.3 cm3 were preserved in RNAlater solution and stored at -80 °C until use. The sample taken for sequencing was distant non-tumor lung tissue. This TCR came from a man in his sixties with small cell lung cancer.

DNA sequence: TGTGCAAGCAAGATAGCGGTAGCCTCTATGGAGCAGTACTTC. It encodes CASKIAVASMEQYF. The sequence joins TRBV6-2 or TRBV6-3 to TRBJ2-7, with a tentative D gene TRBD2 over 6 matching bases. The germline V gene yields MNHEY for CDR1 and SVGEGT for CDR2. The CDR3 holds 14 amino acids from the cysteine to the phenylalanine. Kept here is only the CDR3 DNA, which spans 42 bases and is read in frame from base 1.